This T cell receptor beta chain was profiled in a study of blood T cell repertoires in COVID-19. Study-wide background: COVID-19 samples from acute and convalescent phases originated in the United States, Italy and Spain. T cells, B-cell-depleted T cells, or PBMCs provided the cDNA or gDNA that served as material.

The CDR3 consists of 12 residues. Germline lookup yields CDR1 KGHSH and CDR2 LQKENI. The germline V and J ends were trimmed by 6 bases and 12 bases, with 17 bases remaining between them. Study processing details: From reference gene primer amplification, estimates of nucleated cell counts were derived. The method was immunoSEQ multiplex PCR; TCRdb's version includes in-frame clones alone and lacks a portion of them. V and J calls and clone size follow that table, whereas D and trimming were derived from the DNA. Of 50,000 to 65,000 clones in the sample, around 90% are singletons; the top ten hold about 5.4%.

The sample taken for sequencing was peripheral blood. The rearrangement links TRBV18 to TRBJ1-1; D may be TRBD1 (5 bases). The TCR comes from a human donor in a cohort sampled during active COVID-19. CDR3 sequence: CASSRDSEATFF. Written as DNA, the CDR3 is TGTGCCAGCTCCCGGGACTCCGAAGCGACTTTCTTT.